This entry features one T cell receptor beta chain sequence. Its antigen remains unknown. MiXCR was run by TCRdb on the 5' RACE reads, yielding one entry per CDR3 protein. The table has 600,000 to 750,000 distinct CDR3 sequences, more than 9% seen once; the top ten hold about 15%. This record belongs to a study of T cells after yellow fever vaccination. Study-level results: Within FACS-sorted repertoires, abundant clonotypes contaminating from the bulk population could be present. Primary-vaccination clones mostly resurfaced post-booster (more than 95% CD4, approximately 87% CD8). A small share of clonotypes appeared in both CD4 and CD8 compartments.

V gave up 5 bases and J gave up 9 bases; unmatched junction bases: 9. Germline assignment: CDR1 SGHTA and CDR2 FQGTGA. CDR3 length: 14 amino acids. The specimen was PBMCs, collected on the day of the yellow fever booster vaccination. The chain has TRBV7-3 and TRBJ2-1; 8 bases align to TRBD2. This TCR derives from a man aged 30 to 39 who received the YFV17D yellow fever vaccine. CDR3 nucleotides: TGTGCCAGCAGCCAACGCCTACGGGAGGGTGAGCAGTTCTTC. It is translated as CASSQRLREGEQFF.